These 20 T cell receptor beta chains came from one sample sequenced in a study of cytomegalovirus exposure and HLA in healthy donors. Researchers ran the PCR with 60 Vbeta and 13 Jbeta primers. The protocol was immunoSEQ multiplex PCR, while the TCRdb copy is restricted to in-frame clones and leaves out a portion. The table lists 90,000 to 120,000 clones, 65% to 85% of them singletons. Sequencing was carried out using PBMCs. These receptors all stem from a man younger than 35 in good health and CMV-seronegative.

CDR3 region: CASSEPGVVSSGNTIYF. CDR3 DNA sequence: TGCGCCAGCAGTGAGCCCGGGGTCGTGAGCTCTGGAAACACCATATATTTT. This sequence joins TRBV10-2 and TRBJ1-3; D ambiguous. V lost 2 bases and J lost 0, with 14 bases in between. Germline CDR1 is WSHSY and CDR2 is SAAADI. The CDR3 runs 17 residues.

This clone was detected a few times. At one end the junction does not follow the germline gene, possibly because of a read error. This chain joins TRBV7-9 and TRBJ2-2, with D maybe TRBD1 (6 bases). CDR1 SEHNR and CDR2 FQNEAQ come from the germline V gene (reference sequence). The CDR3 is 14 residues long. CDR3 in amino acids: CSSSLMGAHGELFF. CDR3 DNA sequence: TGTTCCAGCAGCTTGATGGGGGCTCACGGGGAGCTGTTTTTT.

This clone has just one count. The gene calls are TRBV19 and TRBJ2-7; 7 bases agree with TRBD1. Germline values: CDR1 LNHDA, CDR2 SQIVND (reference sequence). CDR3 length: 15 residues. V trimming: 5 bases; J trimming: 2 bases; junction bases outside the gene matches: 9. CDR3 in amino acids: CASSSRTGPAYEQYF. CDR3 coding DNA: TGTGCCAGTAGTTCTCGGACAGGCCCTGCCTACGAGCAGTACTTC.

The genes are TRBV6-5 and TRBJ1-2; 7 bases agree with TRBD1. The J segment lost 2 bases and the V segment lost 6 bases, leaving 6 bases of the junction unmatched. The CDR3 loop spans 14 amino acids. Germline V gene data show CDR1 as MNHEY and CDR2 as SVGAGI. This CDR3 reads CASRPAGGNYGYTF. DNA of the CDR3: TGTGCCAGCAGGCCCGCAGGGGGGAACTATGGCTACACCTTC.

As DNA, the CDR3 is TGTGCCAGTAGTAATATCGCAGGGAATCAGCCCCAGCATTTT. This encodes CASSNIAGNQPQHF. This chain connects TRBV19 to TRBJ1-5, with D maybe TRBD1 (5 bases). Germline values: CDR1 LNHDA, CDR2 SQIVND (reference sequence). V was pared by 4 bases and J by 4 bases, with 11 bases between. This CDR3 has 14 residues.

The chain carries TRBV9 and TRBJ2-5, with 7 positions matching TRBD2. After removal of 4 bases from V and 5 bases from J, the junction contained 11 bases not matched to a gene. This CDR3 is 15 amino acids long. CDR1 SGDLS and CDR2 YYNGEE come from the germline V gene. The CDR3 DNA reads as TGTGCCAGCAGCTCACGACTAGCCGATGGGGAGACCCAGTACTTC. It translates to CASSSRLADGETQYF.

The chain links TRBV28 to TRBJ1-5; 7 bases are a match to TRBD1. This CDR3 comprises 19 residues. The V and J ends lost 3 bases and 7 bases, in that order; junction bases with no gene match: 21. From germline, CDR1 is MDHEN and CDR2 SYDVKM. CDR3 in DNA: TGTGCCAGCAGTTTCTTTTCAATTAACGACAGGGTCTCGTTCCAGCCCCAGCATTTT. Translating it yields CASSFFSINDRVSFQPQHF.

The gene calls are TRBV25-1 and TRBJ1-1; D is uncertain. The CDR3 loop spans 14 amino acids. Germline CDR1 is MGHDK and CDR2 is SYGVNS. Trimming shortened V by 4 bases and J by 4 bases, and 13 bases separated the two germline ends. The CDR3 sequence is CASSGMWGGTEAFF. The CDR3 DNA follows: TGTGCCAGCAGTGGCATGTGGGGAGGCACTGAAGCTTTCTTT.

This clone was found a few times. The rearrangement joins TRBV5-1 to TRBJ2-2; TRBD2 might be the D (5 bases). Germline lookup yields CDR1 SGHRS and CDR2 YFSETQ. V lost 4 bases to trimming and J lost 4 bases, with 8 bases between them. CDR3 length: 13 residues. CDR3 in amino acids: CASSSAGTGELFF. CDR3 in DNA: TGCGCCAGCAGCAGCGCGGGCACCGGGGAGCTGTTTTTT.

The J gene is TRBJ2-5, the V gene TRBV10-1, with D perhaps matching TRBD1 (6 bases). The length of the CDR3 is 13 residues. CDR1 is WNHNN, CDR2 SYGVQD, per germline (reference sequence). V was trimmed by 2 bases and J by 5 bases, leaving 9 bases between them. In DNA, the CDR3 is TGCGCCAGCAGTGAGGGACAGAGGGAGACCCAGTACTTC. Translation gives CASSEGQRETQYF.

The V gene is TRBV27, the J gene TRBJ1-5; D uncertain. The germline V and J ends were trimmed by 8 bases and 0 bases, with 8 bases remaining between them. CDR1 MNHEY and CDR2 SMNVEV come from the germline V gene (reference sequence). This CDR3 is 13 amino acids long. The CDR3 sequence: CASRTYSNQPQHF. The CDR3 nucleotides read TGTGCCAGCCGCACCTATAGCAATCAGCCCCAGCATTTT.

This clone appeared a few times. The chain uses TRBV4-3 and TRBJ1-2; 9 positions agree with TRBD1. Germline-derived CDR1 and CDR2 are LGHNA and YSLEER. This CDR3 region has 16 residues. The V segment lost 2 bases and the J segment 3 bases; nucleotides outside the gene matches: 7. DNA for the CDR3: TGCGCCAGCAGCCAAATAAGGGACAGGGAGGACTATGGCTACACCTTC. It encodes CASSQIRDREDYGYTF.

This clone turned up a few times. The chain uses TRBV11-2 and TRBJ2-5; D uncertain. Trimming took off 1 base at V and 4 bases at J, with 4 bases between the two ends. Germline-derived CDR1 and CDR2 are SGHAT and FQNNGV. This CDR3 is 12 amino acids long. This CDR3 is CASSLGRETQYF. As DNA, the CDR3 is TGTGCCAGCAGCTTAGGTCGAGAGACCCAGTACTTC.

In DNA form, the CDR3 reads TGTGCCAGCTCACGCGGAAGCAATCAGCCCCAGCATTTT. It encodes CASSRGSNQPQHF. V and J are TRBV18 and TRBJ1-5; D gene unclear. Trimming took 4 bases from V and 1 from J, leaving 5 bases between them. The V gene's germline CDR1 is KGHSH and CDR2 LQKENI. This CDR3 region has 13 residues.

The chain combines TRBV7-8 with TRBJ1-2; 11 positions match TRBD1. With V trimmed by 4 bases and J by 8 bases, 6 bases remained unmatched. CDR1 and CDR2 (germline): SGHVS, FQNEAQ. This CDR3 is built from 14 residues. CDR3: CASSYGQGARGYTF. CDR3 nucleotides: TGTGCCAGCAGCTATGGACAGGGGGCGCGGGGCTACACCTTC.

V gene TRBV7-3 combines with J gene TRBJ2-3; TRBD2 matches at 8 bases. This CDR3 has 18 amino acids. V shed 1 base and J 4 bases; nucleotides not matched to a gene: 13. CDR1 and CDR2 (germline): SGHTA, FQGTGA. Here the CDR3 reads CASSLNILGGSGADTQYF. CDR3 DNA: TGTGCCAGCAGCTTAAATATTTTGGGCGGTAGCGGGGCAGATACGCAGTATTTT.

This clone showed up just once. The J gene is TRBJ1-6, the V gene TRBV27; D is undetermined. The germline V gene has CDR1 MNHEY and CDR2 SMNVEV (reference sequence). V was cut by 5 bases and J by 9 bases, with 11 bases left in between. The CDR3 length is 13 residues. CDR3 sequence (DNA): TGTGCCAGCAGTCCTTCCCGGGGTTCACCCCTCCACTTT. Residues: CASSPSRGSPLHF.

V gene TRBV10-1 combines with J gene TRBJ2-2, with 8 positions matching TRBD1. Germline CDR1 reads WNHNN; CDR2 reads SYGVQD (reference sequence). V gave up 6 bases and J gave up 1 base; unmatched junction bases: 4. The CDR3 covers 15 residues. The DNA of the CDR3 is TGCGCCAGCAGCACCGGGACAGGGAACACCGGGGAGCTGTTTTTT. Protein product: CASSTGTGNTGELFF.

This clone appeared a few times. The rearrangement links TRBV7-2 to TRBJ2-5; TRBD1 aligns across 7 bases. The V segment lost 5 bases and the J segment 1 base; nucleotides outside the gene matches: 16. Germline loops: CDR1 SGHTA, CDR2 FQGNSA. The CDR3 is made up of 18 amino acids. CDR3 loop: CASSPLGGAHRIQETQYF. In DNA, the CDR3 is TGTGCCAGCAGCCCCCTAGGGGGCGCCCACCGAATCCAAGAGACCCAGTACTTC.

The chain recombines TRBV5-4 with TRBJ2-4, with TRBD1 matching over 8 bases. The CDR3 length is 15 residues. J gave up 5 bases and V 4 bases, and 8 bases lay outside the gene matches. Germline V lookup: CDR1 SGHNT, CDR2 YYREEE (reference sequence). CDR3 sequence: CASSPIGQGQNIQYF. CDR3 bases: TGTGCCAGCAGCCCCATTGGACAGGGTCAAAACATTCAGTACTTC.